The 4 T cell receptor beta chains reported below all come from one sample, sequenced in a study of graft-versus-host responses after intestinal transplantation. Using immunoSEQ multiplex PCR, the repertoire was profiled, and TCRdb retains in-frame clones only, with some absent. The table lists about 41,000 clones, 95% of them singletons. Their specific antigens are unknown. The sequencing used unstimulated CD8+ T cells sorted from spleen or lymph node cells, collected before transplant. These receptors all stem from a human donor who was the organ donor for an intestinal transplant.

CDR3: CASSDTSGGANEQFF. As DNA, the CDR3 is TGTGCCAGCAGTGACACTAGCGGGGGGGCCAATGAGCAGTTCTTC. J is TRBJ2-1 and V is TRBV6-4; 13 bases are shared with TRBD2. CDR1 and CDR2 from the germline V gene are MRHNA and SNTAGT. CDR3 length equals 15 residues. After removal of 2 bases from V and 6 bases from J, the junction contained 1 base not matched to a gene.

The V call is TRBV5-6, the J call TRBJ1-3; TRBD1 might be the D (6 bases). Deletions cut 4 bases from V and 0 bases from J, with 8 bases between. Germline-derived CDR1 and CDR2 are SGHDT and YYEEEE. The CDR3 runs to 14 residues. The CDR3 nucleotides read TGTGCCAGCAGCGAGACAGGCTCTGGAAACACCATATATTTT. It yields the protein CASSETGSGNTIYF.

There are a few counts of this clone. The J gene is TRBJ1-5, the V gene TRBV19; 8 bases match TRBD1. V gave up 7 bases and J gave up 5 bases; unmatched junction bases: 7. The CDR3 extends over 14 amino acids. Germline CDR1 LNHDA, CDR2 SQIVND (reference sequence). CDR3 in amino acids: CASNDRTGHQPQHF. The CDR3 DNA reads TGTGCCAGTAACGATCGGACAGGGCATCAGCCCCAGCATTTT.

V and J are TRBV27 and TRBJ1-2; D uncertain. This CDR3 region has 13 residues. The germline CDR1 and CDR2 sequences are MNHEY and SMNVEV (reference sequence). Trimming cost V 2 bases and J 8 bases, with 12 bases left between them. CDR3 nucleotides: TGTGCCAGCAGTTTAACCGGAAGAGAAGGCTACACCTTC. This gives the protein CASSLTGREGYTF.